The present TCR beta chain was sequenced within a study of T cell responses to AZD1222 COVID-19 vaccine (TCRdb year 2021). Looking at the study overall: AZD1222 recipients whose second dose came at about 4 weeks and those whose second dose came at about 12 weeks were combined into one group, since spike-specific TCR depth and breadth did not differ between the two schedules. Trial participants were enrolled by age into 18-55, 56-69 and 70-plus year subgroups, with approximately 150, 28 and 58 TCR-sequenced participants respectively. TCR sequencing covered fewer than 250 trial participants: nearly 210 given two doses of AZD1222 and approximately 25 given two doses of MenACWY control vaccine. The full study reports these points: Conclusions about previously exposed vaccinees are limited, since just six AZD1222 recipients were seropositive for SARS-CoV-2 at baseline. In the small 56-69-year group, the increase in depth fell short of significance, most likely because of low power. A significant rise in spike-specific TCR breadth and depth was observed after two AZD1222 doses relative to day 0 and relative to MenACWY recipients. Epitopes outside the regions mutated in the B.1.351 and B.1.1.7 variants were reportedly recognized by nearly half of the unique spike-specific TCRs. Because no day 14 peak-response samples were available, the repertoires could be characterized only after the peak T cell response. Participants were mostly white British and included more females than males, and it was suggested by the authors that clonal diversity may have been underestimated. Vaccine-associated CD4 TCRs spanned the whole spike protein, with dominant responses in regions 160-218 and 743-854.

In regard to this clone: It has no known antigen specificity. No base qualities exist here, and no much larger clone lies one base off it.

The time point label, read with the paper, signifies: baseline before first vaccination. Vaccinee samples came from UK trials COV001 and COV002, including a single-blind randomized controlled phase 2/3 trial of AZD1222 (ChAdOx1 nCoV-19) in healthy adults. Trial participant PBMC samples were collected at day 0 and day 28 after the second dose for TCRbeta chain sequencing. The CDR3 regions of human TCRbeta chains were analyzed by immunosequencing. The original methods were these. TCRs in the repertoires were compared against a reference library of SARS-CoV-2-specific TCRs that had been generated with the MIRA antigen-specificity platform. Breadth was defined as the fraction of unique TCRs that were SARS-CoV-2-associated, and depth was defined as the fraction of total T cells that were SARS-CoV-2-associated. Using the MIRA data, each spike-specific TCR was mapped to the spike region that the TCR reacts to and placed in a CD4 or CD8 class. Log10-transformed breadth and depth values were compared by one-way ANOVA with Sidak's multiple comparisons tests. Entries here come from immuneACCESS through TCRdb and include only in-frame sequences with V and J called. Some clones fail to appear in such tables; in the studies checked, an unresolved V gene covers under half of the shortfall, and the cause of the remainder is unknown. The DNA was the basis for D and trimming; V, J and clone size are from that table. This sample holds about 100,000 clones; approximately 86% were observed only once. 2.5% to 4% of the sample rests with the top ten.

V gives up 0 bases and J gives up 5 bases, and the segment between their germline ends measures 20 bases. Per the germline V gene, LGHNT is the CDR1 and FRNRAP is the CDR2. The CDR3 sequence holds 18 residues, the cysteine and phenylalanine included. Just the 54-base CDR3 DNA is kept, in frame starting at base 1. The sequenced sample was peripheral blood, obtained on day 0 of AZD1222 vaccination. The sequence derives from an adult in good health. In this chain, TRBV12-5 is recombined with TRBJ1-5; the D gene identity is not certain. CDR3 sequence: CASGLVREVGGSDQPQHF. The DNA sequence is as follows: TGTGCTAGTGGTTTGGTACGGGAGGTCGGAGGGAGCGATCAGCCCCAGCATTTT.